Following are 17 T cell receptor delta chains from one sample sequenced in a study of human gamma delta and Vdelta1 T cells. TCRdb re-processed the PCR reads via CATT. Seen here are 13,000 or so delta-chain clones, under 55% observed once, and the top ten hold less than 1.6%. No antigens are known for them. Sequenced: Vdelta1 gamma-delta T cells from blood grown in culture (DOT cells). The receptors originated from a human donor in good health.

As concerns this clone: The identical CDR3 is also encoded by other nucleotide sequences in the sample. The chain recombines TRAV29/DV5 with TRDJ1, with 8 bases identical to TRDD3. The germline V gene encodes CDR1 NSMFDY and CDR2 ISSIKDK. The CDR3 contains 19 residues. Unmatched junction bases numbered 17, after V lost 0 bases and J lost 1 base. The CDR3 DNA follows: TGTGCAGCAAGCGAGGCGCCCCCACTCTCTACTGGGGGCACCGATAAACTCATCTTT. Translated, it gives CAASEAPPLSTGGTDKLIF. The variable domain in full, with the rest retrieved from reference TRAV29/DV5 and TRDJ1, is DQQVKQNSPSLSVQEGRISILNCDYTNSMFDYFLWYKKYPAEGPTFLISISSIKDKNEDGRFTVFLNKSAKHLSLHIVPSQPGDSAVYFCAASEAPPLSTGGTDKLIFGKGTRVTVEP.

There are a few counts of this clone. The rearrangement joins TRDV1 to TRDJ1; maybe TRDD3 (6 bases). Germline CDR1 and CDR2: TSWWSYY and QGS. The CDR3 is made up of 17 amino acids. Trimming shortened V by 1 base and J by 0 bases, and 15 bases separated the two germline ends. CDR3: CALGEQGESKYTDKLIF. CDR3 bases: TGTGCTCTTGGGGAACAGGGGGAATCGAAGTACACCGATAAACTCATCTTT.

This clone was observed once. J is TRDJ1 and V is TRDV1; D is unresolved. The CDR3 loop spans 12 amino acids. V shed 5 bases and J shed 2 bases, with 6 bases lying between them. Germline CDR1 and CDR2: TSWWSYY and QGS. The CDR3 DNA reads TGTGCTCTTGGGAGGAAAACCGATAAACTCATCTTT. Amino acid sequence: CALGRKTDKLIF.

The rearrangement links TRDV1 to TRDJ1; 10 nucleotides match TRDD3. This CDR3 has 19 amino acids. Trimming removed 5 bases from V and 1 base from J; junction bases left unmatched: 16. Per the germline V gene, CDR1 is TSWWSYY and CDR2 is QGS. For the CDR3, the DNA is TGTGCTCTTGGGTTTCGGACACGTCTGGGGGATAGGGGCACCGATAAACTCATCTTT. It codes for CALGFRTRLGDRGTDKLIF.

This clone came up a few times. J is TRDJ1 and V is TRDV1, with D perhaps TRDD3 (5 bases). The CDR3 has 19 residues. V gave up 2 bases and J gave up 0 bases, with 22 bases separating them. Germline-derived CDR1 and CDR2 are TSWWSYY and QGS. In nucleotides, the CDR3 is TGTGCTCTTGGGGAATTAAACGCGCGGGGACCCGATAACACCGATAAACTCATCTTT. Amino acids: CALGELNARGPDNTDKLIF.

This rearrangement joins TRDV1 to TRDJ1, with a tentative D call TRDD2 (8 bases). CDR1 and CDR2 (germline): TSWWSYY, QGS. Trimming took off 3 bases at V and 8 bases at J, with 34 bases between the two ends. The CDR3 extends over 20 amino acids. CDR3 bases: TGTGCTCTTGGGGACCCCGACTTCCTACGAGGGATACCCCTACAAGTGAAACTCATCTTT. Its protein product is CALGDPDFLRGIPLQVKLIF.

The chain uses TRDV1 and TRDJ1; the D gene is possibly TRDD2 (5 bases). The CDR3 is made up of 19 amino acids. Germline lookup yields CDR1 TSWWSYY and CDR2 QGS. Trimming removed 0 bases from V and 0 bases from J, with 20 bases in between. CDR3 protein: CALGELVPTSTLYTDKLIF. The CDR3 DNA reads TGTGCTCTTGGGGAACTGGTACCTACCTCCACCTTGTACACCGATAAACTCATCTTT.

This clone was counted a few times. The chain couples TRDV1 to TRDJ1, with a tentative D call TRDD2 (8 bases). Germline CDR1 and CDR2: TSWWSYY and QGS. V lost 2 bases and J 0 bases, leaving 46 bases between the germline ends. This CDR3 has 27 residues. The CDR3 DNA sequence: TGTGCTCTTGGGGAAGCTGGAGGGACTTCCTACCTAAATGTAGTACTCGGGGATAAGCGGTACACCGATAAACTCATCTTT. This codes for CALGEAGGTSYLNVVLGDKRYTDKLIF.

The rearrangement uses TRDV1 and TRDJ1; the match to TRDD3 covers 7 bases. In germline, CDR1 is TSWWSYY, CDR2 QGS. V lost 3 bases, J lost 0 bases, and 13 bases stayed unmatched. This CDR3 is 18 amino acids long. The CDR3 DNA reads as TGTGCTCTTGGGGACTTACCCTGGGGGTCAATGTACACCGATAAACTCATCTTT. Protein sequence: CALGDLPWGSMYTDKLIF.

The chain couples TRDV1 to TRDJ1; tentatively, D is TRDD3 (5 bases). This CDR3 comprises 17 residues. CDR1 and CDR2 from the germline V gene are TSWWSYY and QGS. Trimming cost V 5 bases and J 1 base, with 20 bases left between them. The CDR3 region has the DNA TGTGCTCTTGGGAGAACACGCTCCCGGGGGCCCACCGATAAACTCATCTTT. As protein: CALGRTRSRGPTDKLIF.

The chain carries TRDV1 and TRDJ1, with D unclear. The CDR3 runs 16 residues. Germline CDR1 reads TSWWSYY; CDR2 reads QGS. With 2 bases removed from V and 0 bases from J, the gap between germline ends came to 13 bases. CDR3 residues: CALGEGGGPHTDKLIF. The CDR3 nucleotides are TGTGCTCTTGGGGAAGGAGGTGGGCCCCACACCGATAAACTCATCTTT.

V usage is TRDV1 and J usage is TRDJ1; D possibly corresponds to TRDD2 (5 bases). Trimming removed 2 bases at V and 0 bases at J, with 19 bases between. CDR1 is TSWWSYY, CDR2 QGS, per germline. This CDR3 region has 18 residues. CDR3 in DNA: TGTGCTCTTGGGGAAAGTAAGTTCCCCCCTTCGTACACCGATAAACTCATCTTT. Translation: CALGESKFPPSYTDKLIF.

The V and J genes are TRDV1 and TRDJ4; D possibly corresponds to TRDD3 (5 bases). The CDR3 extends over 13 amino acids. Between the trimmed V and J ends, which lost 0 bases and 1 base, there was a span of 6 bases. Germline V gene data show CDR1 as TSWWSYY and CDR2 as QGS. The CDR3 sequence is CALGELGIRPLIF. DNA for the CDR3: TGTGCTCTTGGGGAACTAGGGATCAGACCCCTGATCTTT.

The chain employs TRDV1 and TRDJ1; 12 bases align to TRDD3. The J segment lost 0 bases and the V segment lost 4 bases, leaving 21 bases of the junction unmatched. CDR1 and CDR2 from the germline V gene are TSWWSYY and QGS. The CDR3 totals 22 residues. DNA of the CDR3: TGTGCTCTTGGGGGACCAGGTCTTCCTACGCTGGGGGATACGGGTCACACCGATAAACTCATCTTT. Amino acid sequence: CALGGPGLPTLGDTGHTDKLIF.

The chain is built from TRDV1 and TRDJ1, with 7 bases matching TRDD3. V was clipped by 0 bases and J by 4 bases; unmatched bases: 38. CDR1 and CDR2 (germline): TSWWSYY, QGS. There are 26 residues in the CDR3. CDR3 sequence (DNA): TGTGCTCTTGGGGAACTTTTCTCTTCCCGTCCACGCTACGTGTTCGGCTGGGGGTCCGATGGCGATAAACTCATCTTT. The encoded protein is CALGELFSSRPRYVFGWGSDGDKLIF.

This clone was detected a few times. This chain connects TRDV1 to TRDJ1; 8 nucleotides line up with TRDD3. This CDR3 is built from 18 residues. V was clipped by 2 bases and J by 6 bases; unmatched bases: 17. Germline loops: CDR1 TSWWSYY, CDR2 QGS. The CDR3 bases are TGTGCTCTTGGGGAATATCCGAGGACGGGATACGGTTGCAATAAACTCATCTTT. Residues: CALGEYPRTGYGCNKLIF.

The chain uses TRDV1 and TRDJ1; 12 bases are shared with TRDD3. The V and J ends lost 4 bases and 0 bases, in that order; junction bases with no gene match: 18. The CDR3 consists of 21 residues. CDR1 is TSWWSYY, CDR2 QGS, per germline. Here the CDR3 reads CALGVPSITGGYPTYTDKLIF. In DNA form, the CDR3 reads TGTGCTCTTGGGGTCCCGTCTATAACTGGGGGATACCCGACGTACACCGATAAACTCATCTTT.